The 4 T cell receptor beta chains presented below share a single source sample, sequenced in a study of vaccination and CD4 T cells after COVID-19. Cultured CD4+ T-cell DNA underwent Oncomine TCR Beta short-read sequencing. TCRdb reprocessed the PCR reads with MiXCR, giving one entry per CDR3 protein. The sample lists approximately 6,400 distinct CDR3 sequences; around two thirds were seen once. These TCRs are of unknown antigen specificity. Treatment defined: roughly ten-day PBMC culture with coronavirus spike peptide pools or control peptides (ViraFEST assay). Sequencing was performed on CD4+ T cells from blood, cultured in vitro. Receptors were obtained from a human donor who had recovered from COVID-19.

The chain uses TRBV27 and TRBJ1-2, with TRBD1 matching over 7 bases. The CDR3 loop spans 15 amino acids. CDR1 MNHEY and CDR2 SMNVEV come from the germline V gene (reference sequence). V dropped 5 bases and J dropped 6; count of bases not matched to a gene: 12. The CDR3: CASSPLRDRVNGYTF. Written as DNA, the CDR3 is TGTGCCAGCAGTCCACTACGAGACAGGGTAAATGGCTACACCTTC.

This rearrangement joins TRBV5-1 to TRBJ2-7, with D possibly matching TRBD2 (6 bases). CDR3 length: 12 residues. V gave up 4 bases and J gave up 4 bases, with 9 bases separating them. CDR1 is SGHRS, CDR2 YFSETQ, per germline. The CDR3 reads CASSAEGYEQYF. The DNA for the CDR3 is TGCGCCAGCAGCGCGGAGGGGTACGAGCAGTACTTC.

The chain is built from TRBV6-1 and TRBJ1-3; D gene ambiguous. V lost 5 bases and J lost 3, with 11 bases in between. Germline lookup yields CDR1 MNHNS and CDR2 SASEGT. There are 14 residues in the CDR3. The CDR3 coding sequence is TGTGCCAGCAGTAGAGAAATGGATGGAAACACCATATATTTT. Residues: CASSREMDGNTIYF.

The chain recombines TRBV6-1 with TRBJ2-1; 7 bases fit TRBD1. Per germline, CDR1 MNHNS and CDR2 SASEGT. The CDR3 spans 15 residues. Losses at the gene ends were 0 bases for V and 9 bases for J; bases not matched to a gene: 8. This CDR3 is CASSEAGQGVGEQFF. Here the CDR3 DNA reads TGTGCCAGCAGTGAAGCAGGGCAGGGGGTGGGTGAGCAGTTCTTC.